This T cell receptor beta chain was recorded in a study of blood T cell repertoires in COVID-19. On the study more broadly: The study drew acute and convalescent COVID-19 samples from the United States, Italy and Spain.

The CDR3 has 15 residues. V lost 0 bases and J lost 4, with 10 bases in between. In germline, CDR1 is MNHNS, CDR2 SASEGT. As processed by the authors: Nucleated cell counts were estimated from reference gene primer amplification. Measured with immunoSEQ multiplex PCR; TCRdb has only the in-frame clones, and not every one. Clonal size and the V and J genes are those of that table, whereas D and trimming came from the DNA. The table lists about 140,000 clones, approximately 85% of them singletons. The receptor's source is a man over 45 with acute or convalescent COVID-19. Sequenced material: peripheral blood. V is TRBV6-1 and J is TRBJ2-1; TRBD2 is a possible D gene (6 bases). The CDR3 sequence: CASSEAGLTYNEQFF. The CDR3 DNA is TGTGCCAGCAGTGAAGCGGGACTCACATACAATGAGCAGTTCTTC.